The 19 T cell receptor beta chains presented below share a single source sample, sequenced in a study of blood T cells in healthy people across ages. It was with a sample-barcoded 5' primer and a J-beta primer mix that a second PCR of roughly 7 to 12 cycles was run. TCRdb re-derived calls from the 5' RACE reads in MiXCR, one entry per CDR3 protein. The sample comprises roughly 1,800,000 distinct CDR3 sequences, roughly 50% of which are singletons, and approximately 2.1% rests with the top ten. The sequenced sample consisted of blood. Receptors were obtained from a middle-aged woman in good health.

The chain couples TRBV5-1 to TRBJ1-2; D possibly corresponds to TRBD1 (5 bases). The V and J ends lost 5 bases and 0 bases respectively, with 17 bases between them. Germline CDR1 is SGHRS and CDR2 is YFSETQ. This CDR3 comprises 16 residues. CDR3 sequence reads: CASSPLGRSANYGYTF. The DNA for the CDR3 is TGCGCCAGCAGTCCCCTGGGGCGCTCAGCTAACTATGGCTACACCTTC.

This clonotype appeared a few times. V usage is TRBV20-1 and J usage is TRBJ2-1; 13 bases line up with TRBD2. This CDR3 is built from 15 residues. V was clipped by 4 bases and J by 5 bases; unmatched bases: 5. Germline V gives CDR1 DFQATT, CDR2 SNEGSKA (reference sequence). The CDR3 is CSAKTSGGVDNEQFF. CDR3 bases: TGCAGTGCTAAAACTAGCGGGGGGGTGGACAATGAGCAGTTCTTC.

J is TRBJ2-3 and V is TRBV14; 7 positions match TRBD2. Germline V lookup: CDR1 SGHDN, CDR2 FVKESK. There are 15 residues in the CDR3. V shed 3 bases, J shed 6 bases, and the junction held 9 bases outside the gene matches. CDR3 bases: TGTGCCAGCAGCCAGGTAGCGGGTCACGGGGATACGCAGTATTTT. Protein product: CASSQVAGHGDTQYF. The variable domain in full, with the rest retrieved from reference TRBV14 and TRBJ2-3, is EAGVTQFPSHSVIEKGQTVTLRCDPISGHDNLYWYRRVMGKEIKFLLHFVKESKQDESGMPNNRFLAERTGGTYSTLKVQPAELEDSGVYFCASSQVAGHGDTQYFGPGTRLTVL.

As to this clonotype: A read error is possible here, since a much larger clone lies one base away. The chain recombines TRBV7-8 with TRBJ1-4, with D uncertain. V lost 1 base to trimming and J lost 1 base, with 13 bases between them. Germline V gene lookup returns CDR1 SGHVS and CDR2 FQNEAQ. This CDR3 contains 17 residues. In DNA form, the CDR3 reads TGTGCCAGCAGCTTAGGATTAGTGGTCGGAACTAATGAAAAACTGTTTTTT. It specifies CASSLGLVVGTNEKLFF.

The chain recombines TRBV7-8 with TRBJ2-5, with D perhaps matching TRBD1 (6 bases). V was trimmed by 0 bases and J by 4 bases, leaving 12 bases between them. CDR1 and CDR2 (germline): SGHVS, FQNEAQ. CDR3 size: 15 residues. The CDR3 DNA is TGTGCCAGCAGCTTAGCTCCAGGGGTTGGAGAGACCCAGTACTTC. Translation gives CASSLAPGVGETQYF.

V usage is TRBV7-2 and J usage is TRBJ2-2; TRBD2 is a possible D gene (6 bases). Trimming removed 5 bases at V and 6 bases at J, with 19 bases between. In germline, CDR1 is SGHTA, CDR2 FQGNSA. CDR3 length: 16 amino acids. The CDR3 DNA is TGTGCCAGCAGCCCATTCCCGGGGGTTGCAGCCGGGGAGCTGTTTTTT. This codes for CASSPFPGVAAGELFF.

The V gene is TRBV20-1, the J gene TRBJ1-5; 9 bases agree with TRBD1. The CDR3 consists of 14 residues. The trim removed 4 bases at V and 8 bases at J, leaving 9 bases unmatched. CDR1 and CDR2 (germline): DFQATT, SNEGSKA (reference sequence). In DNA, the CDR3 is TGCAGTGCTACCCTCCTACAGGGGGCTGAGCCCCAGCATTTT. Translated, it gives CSATLLQGAEPQHF.

The V and J genes are TRBV5-1 and TRBJ1-5, with a weak D call TRBD1 (5 bases). Trimming pared 1 base from V and 2 bases from J, leaving 10 bases between. The germline gives CDR1 SGHRS, CDR2 YFSETQ. CDR3 length: 15 amino acids. CDR3: CASSLWGDGNQPQHF. CDR3 nucleotides: TGCGCCAGCAGCTTGTGGGGGGATGGCAATCAGCCCCAGCATTTT.

The rearrangement joins TRBV28 to TRBJ2-5; 7 bases are shared with TRBD1. The end of the DNA is better explained by TRBJ2-7, so the J call may be wrong. Germline loops: CDR1 MDHEN, CDR2 SYDVKM. The CDR3 contains 15 residues. The CDR3 loop is CASNLTGTANYEQYF. The CDR3 DNA reads as TGTGCCAGCAATCTAACCGGGACAGCTAACTACGAGCAGTACTTC.

This clonotype has more than one count but fewer than ten. The chain joins TRBV12-5 to TRBJ2-5; either TRBD1 or TRBD2 may fit D (5 bases each). Trimming removed 7 bases from V and 2 bases from J, with 14 bases in between. The CDR3 totals 14 residues. Germline CDR1 reads LGHNT; CDR2 reads FRNRAP. CDR3 nucleotide sequence: TGTGCTAGTGACGCGGGTGGGGGTCAAGAGACCCAGTACTTC. Translation: CASDAGGGQETQYF.

The rearrangement links TRBV10-1 to TRBJ2-3; 10 positions agree with TRBD1. The trim removed 2 bases at V and 13 bases at J, leaving 6 bases unmatched. CDR1 and CDR2 from the germline V gene are WNHNN and SYGVQD (reference sequence). The CDR3 has 13 amino acids. CDR3 sequence: CASSEPGTGEKYF. For the CDR3, the DNA is TGCGCCAGCAGTGAGCCCGGGACAGGGGAAAAGTATTTT.

This clonotype has more than one count but fewer than ten. The chain employs TRBV20-1 and TRBJ2-7, with TRBD1 matching 11 bases. The CDR3 has 19 amino acids. CDR1 DFQATT and CDR2 SNEGSKA come from the germline V gene (reference sequence). Losses at the gene ends were 4 bases for V and 0 bases for J; bases not matched to a gene: 17. CDR3 loop: CSAIHRDRGSTTISYEQYF. CDR3 sequence (DNA): TGCAGTGCTATACACCGGGACAGGGGGTCCACTACGATCTCCTACGAGCAGTACTTC.

This clonotype was recorded a few times. The chain carries TRBV7-2 and TRBJ2-5; weak D call: TRBD2 (5 bases). The CDR3 spans 15 residues. The V and J ends lost 1 base and 5 bases respectively, with 14 bases between them. Germline V lookup: CDR1 SGHTA, CDR2 FQGNSA. The chain's CDR3 is CASSLVRERSETQYF. DNA of the CDR3: TGTGCCAGCAGCTTAGTCCGGGAAAGATCGGAGACCCAGTACTTC.

This clonotype was picked up a small number of times. J is TRBJ1-2 and V is TRBV9, with no clear D. The CDR3 is 14 amino acids. The V and J ends lost 2 bases and 1 base respectively, with 9 bases between them. CDR1 and CDR2 from the germline V gene are SGDLS and YYNGEE. This chain's CDR3 is CASSVPGSNYGYTF. CDR3 sequence (DNA): TGTGCCAGCAGCGTCCCAGGTAGTAACTATGGCTACACCTTC.

The rearrangement uses TRBV5-1 and TRBJ2-5; 8 bases match TRBD1. The J call may not be correct, given that the DNA end is closer to TRBJ2-7. The CDR3 extends over 15 amino acids. Germline CDR1 SGHRS, CDR2 YFSETQ. The CDR3 DNA follows: TGCGCCAGCAGCTTCTACGGGACAGGAGATCGCGAGCAGTACTTC. Amino acid sequence: CASSFYGTGDREQYF.

The chain joins TRBV20-1 to TRBJ2-7; 9 positions match TRBD1. The CDR3 has 13 amino acids. Germline V gene sequence: CDR1 DFQATT, CDR2 SNEGSKA (reference sequence). The junction had 4 bases not matched to a gene; V was cut back by 4 bases and J by 3 bases. CDR3 residues: CSANGQGHYEQYF. CDR3 in DNA: TGCAGTGCTAACGGACAGGGGCACTACGAGCAGTACTTC.

CDR3 sequence (DNA): TGTGCCAGCTCACCACCGGTCAGGGGGGAACTGGGGCCGCAGTATTTT. Translated: CASSPPVRGELGPQYF. The V gene is TRBV18, the J gene TRBJ2-3; D is perhaps TRBD1 (7 bases). The CDR3 spans 16 residues. Trimming shortened V by 0 bases and J by 10 bases, and 20 bases separated the two germline ends. Germline CDR1 and CDR2: KGHSH and LQKENI.

This clonotype came up a few times. The chain combines TRBV7-2 with TRBJ2-7, with 8 bases fitting TRBD1. Germline V gene lookup returns CDR1 SGHTA and CDR2 FQGNSA. The CDR3 has 15 residues. Losses at the gene ends were 4 bases for V and 3 bases for J; bases not matched to a gene: 8. CDR3 loop: CASSSRTGSGYEQYF. CDR3 DNA sequence: TGTGCCAGCAGCTCCCGGACAGGGTCAGGCTACGAGCAGTACTTC.

The sample holds many counts of this clonotype. The J gene is TRBJ2-4, the V gene TRBV29-1; D not resolved. Deletions cut 5 bases from V and 6 bases from J, with 8 bases between. The germline CDR1 and CDR2 sequences are SQVTM and ANQGSEA. There are 11 residues in the CDR3. Here the CDR3 reads CSVKTPNIQYF. CDR3 DNA: TGCAGCGTTAAAACCCCAAACATTCAGTACTTC.